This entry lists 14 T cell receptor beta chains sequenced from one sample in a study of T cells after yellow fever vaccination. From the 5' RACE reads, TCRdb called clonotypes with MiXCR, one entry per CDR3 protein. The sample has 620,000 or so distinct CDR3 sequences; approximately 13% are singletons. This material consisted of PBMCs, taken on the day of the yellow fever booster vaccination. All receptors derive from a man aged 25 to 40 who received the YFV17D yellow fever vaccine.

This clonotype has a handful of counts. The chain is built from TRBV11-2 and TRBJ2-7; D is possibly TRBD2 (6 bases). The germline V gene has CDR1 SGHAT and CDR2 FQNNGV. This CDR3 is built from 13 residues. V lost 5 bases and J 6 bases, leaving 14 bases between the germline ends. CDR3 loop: CASSLGLLSEQYF. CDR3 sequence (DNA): TGTGCCAGCAGCCTGGGACTTCTTTCCGAGCAGTACTTC. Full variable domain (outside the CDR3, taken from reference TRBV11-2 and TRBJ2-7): EAGVAQSPRYKIIEKRQSVAFWCNPISGHATLYWYQQILGQGPKLLIQFQNNGVVDDSQLPKDRFSAERLKGVDSTLKIQPAKLEDSAVYLCASSLGLLSEQYFGPGTRLTVT.

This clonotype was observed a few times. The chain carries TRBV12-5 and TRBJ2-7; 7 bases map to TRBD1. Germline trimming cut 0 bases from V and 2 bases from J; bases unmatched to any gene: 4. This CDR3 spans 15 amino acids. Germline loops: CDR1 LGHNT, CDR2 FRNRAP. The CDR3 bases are TGTGCTAGTGGTTTGGTCCGACAGGGCCCCTACGAGCAGTACTTC. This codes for CASGLVRQGPYEQYF.

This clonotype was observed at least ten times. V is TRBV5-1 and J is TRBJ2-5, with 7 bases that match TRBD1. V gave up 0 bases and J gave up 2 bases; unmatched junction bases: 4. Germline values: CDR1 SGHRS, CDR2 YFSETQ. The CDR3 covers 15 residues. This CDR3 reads CASSLDRGFQETQYF. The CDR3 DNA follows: TGCGCCAGCAGCTTGGACAGGGGATTTCAAGAGACCCAGTACTTC. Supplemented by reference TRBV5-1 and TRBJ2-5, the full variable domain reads KAGVTQTPRYLIKTRGQQVTLSCSPISGHRSVSWYQQTPGQGLQFLFEYFSETQRNKGNFPGRFSGRQFSNSRSEMNVSTLELGDSALYLCASSLDRGFQETQYFGPGTRLLVL.

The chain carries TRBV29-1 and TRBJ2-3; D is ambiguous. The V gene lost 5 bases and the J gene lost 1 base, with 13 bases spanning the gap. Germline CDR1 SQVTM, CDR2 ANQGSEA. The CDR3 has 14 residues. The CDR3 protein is CSVLVASGTDTQYF. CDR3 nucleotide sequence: TGCAGCGTTTTAGTGGCGTCTGGCACAGATACGCAGTATTTT.

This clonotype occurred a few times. The CDR3, as DNA: TGTGCCAGCGTGAATCTCGGACAGGGGGCGCGGAATGAGCAGTTCTTC. It codes for CASVNLGQGARNEQFF. The chain is built from TRBV27 and TRBJ2-1; 11 bases agree with TRBD1. The V and J ends lost 8 bases and 7 bases, in that order; junction bases with no gene match: 13. Germline V gene data show CDR1 as MNHEY and CDR2 as SMNVEV (reference sequence). The CDR3 totals 16 residues.

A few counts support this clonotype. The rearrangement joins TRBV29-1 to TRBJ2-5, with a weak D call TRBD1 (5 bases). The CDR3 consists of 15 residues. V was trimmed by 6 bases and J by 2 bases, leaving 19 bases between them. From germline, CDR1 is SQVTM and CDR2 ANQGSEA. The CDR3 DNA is TGCAGCGTCCTCTTGTTTGGGGCTGTACAAGAGACCCAGTACTTC. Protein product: CSVLLFGAVQETQYF.

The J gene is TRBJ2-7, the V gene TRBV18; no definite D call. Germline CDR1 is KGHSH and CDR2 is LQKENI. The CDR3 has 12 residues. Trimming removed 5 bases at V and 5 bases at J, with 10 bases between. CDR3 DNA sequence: TGTGCCAGCTCAGGATTGGGGAACGAGCAGTACTTC. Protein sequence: CASSGLGNEQYF.

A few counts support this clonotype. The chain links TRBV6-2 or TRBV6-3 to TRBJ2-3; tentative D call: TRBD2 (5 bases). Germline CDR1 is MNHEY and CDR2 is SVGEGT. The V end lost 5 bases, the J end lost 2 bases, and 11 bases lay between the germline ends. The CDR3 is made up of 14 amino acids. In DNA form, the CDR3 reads TGTGCCAGCAGTGGAAGCGGTAACACAGATACGCAGTATTTT. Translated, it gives CASSGSGNTDTQYF.

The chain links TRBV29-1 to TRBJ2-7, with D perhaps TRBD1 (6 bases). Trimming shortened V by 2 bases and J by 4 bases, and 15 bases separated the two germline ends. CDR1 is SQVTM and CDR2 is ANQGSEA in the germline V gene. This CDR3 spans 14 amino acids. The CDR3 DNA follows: TGCAGCGTTGAAATGAGGGGGACAAGGTACGAGCAGTACTTC. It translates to CSVEMRGTRYEQYF.

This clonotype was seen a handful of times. CDR3 DNA sequence: TGTGCCAGCAAAGGGCGCATCCGCAATGAGCAGTTCTTC. This translates into CASKGRIRNEQFF. The rearrangement uses TRBV21-1 and TRBJ2-1; TRBD1 reflects the table's D call only, with no check against the DNA. TRBV21-1 is a known pseudogene. The CDR3 is 13 residues long.

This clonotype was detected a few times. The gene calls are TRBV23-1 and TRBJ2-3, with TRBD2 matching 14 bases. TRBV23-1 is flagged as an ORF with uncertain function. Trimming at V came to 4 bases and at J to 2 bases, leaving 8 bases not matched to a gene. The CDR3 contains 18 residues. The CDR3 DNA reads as TGCGCCAGCAGTCCTTCGGGGACTAGCGGGAGAAACACAGATACGCAGTATTTT. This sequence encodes CASSPSGTSGRNTDTQYF.

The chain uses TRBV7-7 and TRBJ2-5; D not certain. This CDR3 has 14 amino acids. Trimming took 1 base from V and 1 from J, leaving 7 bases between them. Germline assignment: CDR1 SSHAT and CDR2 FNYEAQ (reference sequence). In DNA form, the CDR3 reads TGTGCCAGCAGCTTAGACGGTTTCCAAGAGACCCAGTACTTC. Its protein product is CASSLDGFQETQYF.

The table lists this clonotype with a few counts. The CDR3 sequence is CASSAWDTNTGELFF. CDR3 DNA sequence: TGCGCCAGCAGCGCCTGGGACACCAACACCGGGGAGCTGTTTTTT. The chain combines TRBV5-1 with TRBJ2-2, with D possibly matching TRBD1 (6 bases). This CDR3 is built from 15 residues. CDR1 is SGHRS, CDR2 YFSETQ, per germline. The V gene lost 4 bases and the J gene lost 2 bases, with 12 bases spanning the gap. The full variable domain, its missing parts supplied by reference TRBV5-1 and TRBJ2-2, is KAGVTQTPRYLIKTRGQQVTLSCSPISGHRSVSWYQQTPGQGLQFLFEYFSETQRNKGNFPGRFSGRQFSNSRSEMNVSTLELGDSALYLCASSAWDTNTGELFFGEGSRLTVL.

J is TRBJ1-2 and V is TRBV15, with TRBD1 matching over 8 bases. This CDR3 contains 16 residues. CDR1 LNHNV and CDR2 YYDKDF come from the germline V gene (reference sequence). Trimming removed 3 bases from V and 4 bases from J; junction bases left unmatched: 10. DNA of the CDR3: TGTGCCACCAGCAGGGAAAGACAGGGGATGGGCTATGGCTACACCTTC. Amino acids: CATSRERQGMGYGYTF. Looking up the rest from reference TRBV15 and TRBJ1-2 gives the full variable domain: DAMVIQNPRYQVTQFGKPVTLSCSQTLNHNVMYWYQQKSSQAPKLLFHYYDKDFNNEADTPDNFQSRRPNTSFCFLDIRSPGLGDTAMYLCATSRERQGMGYGYTFGSGTRLTVV.